These 18 T cell receptor beta chains share one sample of origin, sequenced in a study of T-cell reconstitution after alpha-beta-depleted transplantation in children. For TCRbeta, the library was prepared with unique molecular identifiers. Each CDR3 protein gets one entry after TCRdb re-called the PCR reads with MiXCR. The sample lists thousands of distinct CDR3 sequences, roughly 19% occurring once. The material sequenced was PBMCs, mostly from graft donor cells, taken 180 days after TCRalphabeta/CD19-depleted stem cell transplant. Source of these receptors: a male patient between 2 and 10 years old who had a stem cell transplant for acute lymphoblastic leukemia, so the T cells may come from the graft donor.

By share of the sample, this clonotype is medium-sized (0.01 to 0.1%). V gene TRBV5-1 combines with J gene TRBJ2-6, with D unclear. The CDR3 contains 13 residues. V was shortened by 2 bases and J by 4 bases, with 4 bases between the two germline ends. Germline V gene lookup returns CDR1 SGHRS and CDR2 YFSETQ. The CDR3 is CASSFRGANVLTF. CDR3 nucleotide sequence: TGCGCCAGCAGCTTTCGGGGGGCCAACGTCCTGACTTTC.

This clonotype was counted at least ten times. The rearrangement joins TRBV5-1 to TRBJ2-1; D is uncertain. CDR3 length equals 15 residues. CDR1 is SGHRS and CDR2 is YFSETQ in the germline V gene. Trimming shortened V by 4 bases and J by 4 bases, and 15 bases separated the two germline ends. CDR3 in amino acids: CASSQKVGAYNEQFF. CDR3 nucleotides: TGCGCCAGCAGCCAGAAGGTCGGAGCTTACAATGAGCAGTTCTTC.

This clonotype was seen a single time. The V call is TRBV28, the J call TRBJ1-2; D is unclear. V lost 7 bases, J lost 4 bases, and 10 bases lay in between. The CDR3 length is 12 residues. The germline V gene has CDR1 MDHEN and CDR2 SYDVKM. CDR3 region: CASTSEFYGYTF. Written as DNA, the CDR3 is TGTGCCAGCACCTCAGAGTTCTATGGCTACACCTTC.

Judged by abundance, this clonotype is hyperexpanded. CDR3 DNA sequence: TGTGCCAGCAGCTTGGGAAATGGGAACACTGAAGCTTTCTTT. Amino acid sequence: CASSLGNGNTEAFF. The V call is TRBV7-9, the J call TRBJ1-1; no reliable D call. CDR1 and CDR2 (germline): SEHNR, FQNEAQ (reference sequence). V lost 3 bases and J 1 base, leaving 9 bases between the germline ends. The CDR3 covers 14 residues.

This clonotype showed up many times. This chain uses TRBV12-3 or TRBV12-4 with TRBJ1-1; no definite D call. V dropped 7 bases and J dropped 2 bases, with 14 bases sitting between them. The CDR3 loop spans 14 amino acids. This CDR3 is CASTILPVNTEAFF. For the CDR3, the DNA is TGTGCCAGCACCATCCTTCCTGTAAACACTGAAGCTTTCTTT.

The chain has TRBV10-1 and TRBJ2-2; D gene unclear. The V gene's germline CDR1 is WNHNN and CDR2 SYGVQD (reference sequence). Between the trimmed V and J ends, which lost 6 bases and 2 bases, there was a span of 4 bases. The CDR3 is made up of 12 amino acids. The DNA for the CDR3 is TGCGCCAGCAGGGACAACACCGGGGAGCTGTTTTTT. It translates to CASRDNTGELFF.

This clonotype appeared many times. J is TRBJ1-1 and V is TRBV12-3 or TRBV12-4; possibly TRBD1 for D (5 bases). The V and J ends lost 3 bases and 3 bases respectively, with 17 bases between them. CDR3 length equals 16 residues. The CDR3 DNA sequence: TGTGCCAGCAGTTTTGGGGGTGCGGATTATGACACTGAAGCTTTCTTT. Protein product: CASSFGGADYDTEAFF.

Many counts were recorded for this clonotype. The chain employs TRBV20-1 and TRBJ2-3; 9 nucleotides line up with TRBD2. CDR1 is DFQATT, CDR2 SNEGSKA, per germline (reference sequence). With V trimmed by 1 base and J by 0 bases, 14 bases remained unmatched. This CDR3 is built from 19 residues. The DNA for the CDR3 is TGCAGTGCTAGAGGCCAATTGGGCGGGAGGGGAGTTAGCACAGATACGCAGTATTTT. Translating gives CSARGQLGGRGVSTDTQYF.

In this sample, this clonotype turned up many times. V and J are TRBV11-3 and TRBJ2-7, with D possibly being TRBD1 (6 bases). Germline V gene sequence: CDR1 SGHNT, CDR2 YENEEA. V was clipped by 5 bases and J by 13 bases, with 27 bases between them. The CDR3 runs 15 residues. The CDR3 region is CASSNDLSGQQEPYF. As DNA, the CDR3 is TGTGCCAGCAGCAACGACCTATCAGGACAGCAAGAACCCTACTTC.

This sequence joins TRBV7-9 and TRBJ2-3, with D perhaps matching TRBD1 (5 bases). Trimming stripped 3 bases from V and 0 bases from J, with 7 bases between. The CDR3 totals 14 residues. The V gene's germline CDR1 is SEHNR and CDR2 FQNEAQ (reference sequence). The CDR3 nucleotides read TGTGCCAGCAGCTTGGACATTAGCACAGATACGCAGTATTTT. It encodes CASSLDISTDTQYF.

The sample holds many counts of this clonotype. This chain connects TRBV7-9 to TRBJ2-3, with 7 bases fitting TRBD2. V was clipped by 1 base and J by 1 base; unmatched bases: 8. Germline CDR1 SEHNR, CDR2 FQNEAQ (reference sequence). The CDR3 is 17 residues long. CDR3 nucleotide sequence: TGTGCCAGCAGCTTAGGATCGACGGGAGGACGCACAGATACGCAGTATTTT. It specifies CASSLGSTGGRTDTQYF.

By share of the sample, this clonotype is large. The rearrangement joins TRBV13 to TRBJ1-5; maybe TRBD1 (6 bases). CDR3 length: 15 residues. The germline gives CDR1 PRHDT, CDR2 FYEKMQ (reference sequence). Trimming left V 3 bases short and J 7 bases short, with 16 bases between. The CDR3 coding sequence is TGTGCCAGCAGCTTGGGGGGCAGGGTCGGGCAGCCCCAGCATTTT. Its translation is CASSLGGRVGQPQHF.

This clonotype has a count of ten or more. The chain has TRBV5-1 and TRBJ1-5; 8 nucleotides agree with TRBD1. V lost 1 base to trimming and J lost 7 bases; unmatched junction nucleotides: 4. The CDR3 sequence is 14 residues long. CDR1 is SGHRS, CDR2 YFSETQ, per germline. The CDR3, as DNA: TGCGCCAGCAGCTTGTCAGGGGGCGGGCAGCCCCAGCATTTT. Translation: CASSLSGGGQPQHF.

The sample holds many counts of this clonotype. V usage is TRBV11-1 and J usage is TRBJ2-1; D unresolved. V shed 0 bases and J shed 2 bases, with 17 bases lying between them. The CDR3 is 18 amino acids. Germline CDR1 reads SGHAT; CDR2 reads FQDESV (reference sequence). The CDR3 DNA sequence: TGTGCCAGCAGCTTAGCAGGGTACCGGCGGCGAACCTACAATGAGCAGTTCTTC. It codes for CASSLAGYRRRTYNEQFF.

In this sample, this clonotype turned up many times. V usage is TRBV4-1 and J usage is TRBJ1-1; D is unresolved. CDR1 is MGHRA and CDR2 is YSYEKL in the germline V gene. The CDR3 totals 13 residues. V was shortened by 2 bases and J by 7 bases, with 11 bases between the two germline ends. The CDR3 is CASSQYYDGEAFF. The CDR3 nucleotides are TGCGCCAGCAGCCAATACTATGATGGTGAAGCTTTCTTT.

Note on this clonotype: A much more abundant neighbour one base away suggests this may be a read error. CDR3 protein: CASRATGTGGWETQSF. The DNA for the CDR3 is TGTGCCAGCAGAGCAACCGGGACAGGGGGGTGGGAGACCCAGTCCTTC. V usage is TRBV6-1 and J usage is TRBJ2-5, with 11 bases aligning to TRBD1. Germline CDR1 reads MNHNS; CDR2 reads SASEGT. The CDR3 has 16 residues.

This clonotype has ten or more counts. This chain connects TRBV20-1 to TRBJ2-7; 8 nucleotides match TRBD1. CDR1 is DFQATT, CDR2 SNEGSKA, per germline (reference sequence). V shed 0 bases, J shed 3 bases, and the junction held 7 bases outside the gene matches. This CDR3 is built from 15 residues. The CDR3 region is CSARDRLGQGYEQYF. CDR3 nucleotides: TGCAGTGCTAGAGATCGTCTTGGACAGGGCTACGAGCAGTACTTC.

A remark on this clonotype: This is likely a read error, given that the CDR3 carries no conserved phenylalanine or tryptophan at its end. The J gene is TRBJ2-3, the V gene TRBV7-9; TRBD2 might be the D (5 bases). The CDR3 consists of 16 residues. CDR1 SEHNR and CDR2 FQNEAQ come from the germline V gene (reference sequence). In nucleotides, the CDR3 is TGTGCCAACAGCTTATTCAGCGGTTCTGGCACAGATACGCAGTATTCT. Amino acids: CANSLFSGSGTDTQYS.